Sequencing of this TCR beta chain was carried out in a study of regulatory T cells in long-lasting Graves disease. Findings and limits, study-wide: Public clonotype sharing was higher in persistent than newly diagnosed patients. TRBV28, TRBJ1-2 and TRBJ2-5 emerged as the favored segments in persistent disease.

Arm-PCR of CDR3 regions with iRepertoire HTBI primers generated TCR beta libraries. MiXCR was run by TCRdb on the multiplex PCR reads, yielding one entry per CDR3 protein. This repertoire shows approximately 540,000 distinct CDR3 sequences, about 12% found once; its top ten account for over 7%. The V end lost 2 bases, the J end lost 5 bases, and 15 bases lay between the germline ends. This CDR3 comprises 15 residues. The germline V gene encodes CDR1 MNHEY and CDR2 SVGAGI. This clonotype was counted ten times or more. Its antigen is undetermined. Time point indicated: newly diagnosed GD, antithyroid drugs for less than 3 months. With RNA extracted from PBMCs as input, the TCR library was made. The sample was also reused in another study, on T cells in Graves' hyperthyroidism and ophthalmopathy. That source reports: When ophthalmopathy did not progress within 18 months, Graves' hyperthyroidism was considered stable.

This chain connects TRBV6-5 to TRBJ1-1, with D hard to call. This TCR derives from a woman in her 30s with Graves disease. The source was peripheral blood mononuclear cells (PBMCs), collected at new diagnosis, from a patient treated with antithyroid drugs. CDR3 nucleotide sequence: TGTGCCAGCAGTTACGGTGACGAGCTGAGAACTGAAGCTTTCTTT. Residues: CASSYGDELRTEAFF.